This is a list of T cell receptor beta chains from one sample in a study of identical twins. TCRdb reanalysed the 5' RACE reads using MiXCR and keeps one entry per CDR3 protein. The table lists hundreds of thousands of distinct CDR3 sequences, about 20% of them singletons. The same data also contributed to another study, on T cells expressing NK-cell markers.

The sample consisted of PBMCs. Source of these receptors: a woman between 18 and 30 years old in good health. Each CDR3 is given with its conserved first and last residue. Fields, in order: V gene, J gene, clone size, D gene, CDR3 protein, CDR3 DNA. D genes are given only for firm matches. Size values are once, few and many counts, or a class for expanded clones, and some rows have none.

>TRBV12-3/TRBV12-4|TRBJ2-5|-|-
CASSVRVLETQYF
TGTGCCAGCAGTGTGCGGGTCCTCGAGACCCAGTACTTC
>TRBV15|TRBJ2-1|few|-
CATSRGGTGLASNEQFF
TGTGCCACCAGCAGAGGGGGGACGGGACTGGCAAGTAATGAGCAGTTCTTC
>TRBV27|TRBJ2-3|-|-
CASSTFGTDTQYF
TGTGCCAGCAGTACCTTTGGCACAGATACGCAGTATTTT
>TRBV12-3/TRBV12-4|TRBJ2-2|few|-
CAIAPGRDTGELFF
TGTGCCATCGCGCCAGGCAGGGACACCGGGGAGCTGTTTTTT
>TRBV2|TRBJ2-5|-|TRBD2
CASMGLAGQETQYF
TGTGCCAGCATGGGATTAGCGGGTCAAGAGACCCAGTACTTC
>TRBV20-1|TRBJ2-3|few|-
CSGLVGASADTQYF
TGCAGTGGCTTGGTCGGGGCCTCGGCAGATACGCAGTATTTT
>TRBV24-1|TRBJ1-2|few|-
CATSDFRGEGYTF
TGTGCCACCAGTGATTTCAGGGGTGAGGGCTACACCTTC
>TRBV7-2|TRBJ2-1|few|TRBD1
CASSLNSRGSYNEQFF
TGTGCCAGCAGCTTAAATTCCAGGGGGTCCTACAATGAGCAGTTCTTC
>TRBV21-1|TRBJ2-5|-|-
CASSKGRPAQETQYF
TGTGCCAGCAGCAAGGGGAGACCGGCACAAGAGACCCAGTACTTC
>TRBV6-4|TRBJ2-2|few|-
CASRAQGVGGELFF
TGTGCCAGCAGAGCACAGGGAGTAGGCGGGGAGCTGTTTTTT
>TRBV20-1|TRBJ2-2|-|-
CSARDQAPGLHTGELFF
TGCAGTGCTAGAGATCAGGCTCCGGGCCTCCACACCGGGGAGCTGTTTTTT
>TRBV11-2|TRBJ2-5|few|-
CASSLVADQETQYF
TGTGCCAGCAGCTTAGTTGCGGACCAAGAGACCCAGTACTTC
>TRBV29-1|TRBJ2-5|-|-
CSGTEETQYF
TGCAGCGGGACCGAAGAGACCCAGTACTTC
>TRBV10-3|TRBJ2-1|few|TRBD2
CAISESTSGSYEQFF
TGTGCCATCAGTGAGTCTACTAGCGGGAGCTATGAGCAGTTCTTC
>TRBV12-3/TRBV12-4|TRBJ1-5|few|TRBD1
CASTPGQGGHQPQHF
TGTGCCAGCACCCCGGGACAGGGGGGCCATCAGCCCCAGCATTTT
>TRBV9|TRBJ1-2|-|-
CASSVQAGSYGYTF
TGTGCCAGCAGCGTTCAAGCAGGGAGCTATGGCTACACCTTC
>TRBV11-3|TRBJ2-3|few|TRBD2
CASSGTSGGPDTQYF
TGTGCCAGCAGCGGGACTAGCGGGGGACCAGATACGCAGTATTTT
>TRBV20-1|TRBJ1-1|many|TRBD1
CSAGLTGVGTEAFF
TGCAGTGCTGGACTCACAGGGGTGGGCACTGAAGCTTTCTTT
>TRBV12-3/TRBV12-4|TRBJ1-2|many|-
CASGRESYGYTF
TGTGCCAGCGGCAGGGAATCCTATGGCTACACCTTC
>TRBV20-1|TRBJ1-1|-|TRBD1
CSASLDRGTEAFF
TGCAGTGCTAGCCTAGACAGGGGCACTGAAGCTTTCTTT
>TRBV5-5|TRBJ1-1|-|-
CASRLDGMNTEAFF
TGTGCCAGCAGATTGGACGGGATGAACACTGAAGCTTTCTTT
>TRBV6-2/TRBV6-3|TRBJ2-5|few|-
CASSYGPRRYF
TGTGCCAGCAGTTACGGTCCACGGCGGTACTTC
>TRBV20-1|TRBJ1-6|many|-
CSARGVTYNSPLHF
TGCAGTGCTAGAGGGGTTACCTATAATTCACCCCTCCACTTT
>TRBV7-8|TRBJ2-1|-|-
CASSPREAGEQFF
TGTGCCAGCAGCCCCCGCGAAGCAGGGGAGCAGTTCTTC
>TRBV28|TRBJ2-5|-|-
CASSWGTIKETQYF
TGTGCCAGCAGTTGGGGGACAATAAAAGAGACCCAGTACTTC
>TRBV6-5|TRBJ1-2|few|TRBD1
CASRLGTANYGYTF
TGTGCCAGCAGACTCGGGACAGCCAACTATGGCTACACCTTC
>TRBV7-8|TRBJ2-3|many|-
CASEREFLDTQYF
TGTGCCAGCGAACGGGAATTTCTAGATACGCAGTATTTT
>TRBV5-1|TRBJ2-7|-|TRBD1
CASSRGTEIYEQYF
TGCGCCAGCAGCCGTGGGACAGAAATCTACGAGCAGTACTTC
>TRBV7-6|TRBJ2-7|many|-
CASSPTGTGTYEQYF
TGTGCCAGCAGCCCCACCGGGACGGGTACCTATGAGCAGTACTTC
>TRBV29-1|TRBJ1-4|-|TRBD1
CSVWDRLLGYEKLFF
TGCAGCGTTTGGGACAGGTTGTTAGGATATGAAAAACTGTTTTTT
>TRBV12-3/TRBV12-4|TRBJ1-2|few|TRBD1
CASRVPGQGLGGYTF
TGTGCCAGCAGAGTCCCGGGACAGGGGTTAGGGGGCTACACCTTC
>TRBV12-3/TRBV12-4|TRBJ2-3|many|TRBD1
CASSPGTGVTDTQYF
TGTGCCAGCAGTCCCGGGACAGGGGTAACAGATACGCAGTATTTT
>TRBV11-2|TRBJ2-3|few|-
CASSFRRPRGTSTDTQYF
TGTGCCAGCAGCTTTCGCCGACCCCGGGGGACTAGCACAGATACGCAGTATTTT
>TRBV6-5|TRBJ1-1|-|TRBD1
CASSFGARQGATEAFF
TGTGCCAGCAGTTTTGGGGCGCGGCAGGGGGCCACTGAAGCTTTCTTT
>TRBV12-3/TRBV12-4|TRBJ2-3|many|-
CASSLGVTDTQYF
TGTGCCAGCAGTTTGGGCGTCACAGATACGCAGTATTTT
>TRBV4-1|TRBJ2-1|few|TRBD2
CASSHHSSGGANEQFF
TGCGCCAGCAGCCATCATTCTAGCGGGGGGGCAAATGAGCAGTTCTTC
>TRBV6-4|TRBJ2-3|many|TRBD2
CASSEGEGGADTQYF
TGTGCCAGCAGTGAAGGCGAGGGAGGGGCAGATACGCAGTATTTT
>TRBV11-2|TRBJ2-7|-|-
CASSLVGAEQYF
TGTGCCAGCAGCTTAGTCGGGGCAGAGCAGTACTTC
>TRBV6-1|TRBJ1-4|few|TRBD1
CASSRGGTNEKLFF
TGTGCCAGCAGCAGGGGGGGGACTAATGAAAAACTGTTTTTT
>TRBV12-3/TRBV12-4|TRBJ1-1|-|TRBD1
CASSRDRRNTEAFF
TGTGCCAGCAGTCGGGACAGAAGGAACACTGAAGCTTTCTTT
>TRBV7-6|TRBJ2-3|few|-
CASSLADADTQYF
TGTGCCAGCAGCTTAGCTGACGCAGATACGCAGTATTTT
>TRBV5-1|TRBJ1-1|-|-
CASSYFVSAASGTEAFF
TGCGCCAGCAGCTATTTTGTATCCGCAGCGAGTGGCACTGAAGCTTTCTTT
>TRBV3-1|TRBJ2-1|-|-
CASSQVVGGRNEQFF
TGTGCCAGCAGCCAAGTGGTGGGAGGCCGTAATGAGCAGTTCTTC
>TRBV3-1|TRBJ1-6|-|-
CASSLGGTYNSPLHF
TGTGCCAGCAGCTTAGGAGGAACCTATAATTCACCCCTCCACTTT
>TRBV19|TRBJ2-7|once|-
CASSPQTVQVKQYF
TGTGCCAGTAGTCCTCAAACAGTGCAGGTCAAGCAGTACTTC
>TRBV4-1|TRBJ2-4|-|-
CASSRNLGEGAKNIQYF
TGCGCCAGCAGCCGCAATTTGGGTGAAGGGGCCAAAAACATTCAGTACTTC
>TRBV29-1|TRBJ2-3|few|TRBD2
CSVDPGLADPDTQYF
TGCAGCGTTGACCCGGGACTAGCGGACCCAGATACGCAGTATTTT
>TRBV21-1|TRBJ2-2|-|-
CASSPKTQFPGELFF
TGTGCCAGCAGCCCTAAGACACAGTTCCCCGGGGAGCTGTTTTTT